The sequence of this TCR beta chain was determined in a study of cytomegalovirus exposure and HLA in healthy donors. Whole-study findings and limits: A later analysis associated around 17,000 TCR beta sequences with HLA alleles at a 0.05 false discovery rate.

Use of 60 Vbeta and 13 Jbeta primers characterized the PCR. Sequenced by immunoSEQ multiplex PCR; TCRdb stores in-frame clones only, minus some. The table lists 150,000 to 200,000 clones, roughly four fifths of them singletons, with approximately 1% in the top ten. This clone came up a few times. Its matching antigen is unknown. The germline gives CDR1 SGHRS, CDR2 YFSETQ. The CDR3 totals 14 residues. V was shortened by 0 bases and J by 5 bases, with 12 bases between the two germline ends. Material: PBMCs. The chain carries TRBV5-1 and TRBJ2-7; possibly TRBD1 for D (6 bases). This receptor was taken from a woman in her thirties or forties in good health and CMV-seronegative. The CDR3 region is CASSLVGAHDEQYF. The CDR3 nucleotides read TGCGCCAGCAGCTTGGTGGGGGCCCACGACGAGCAGTACTTC.